Following are 26 T cell receptor beta chains from one sample sequenced in a study of early T cells in non-severe SARS-CoV-2 infection. TCRdb recomputed calls from the 5' RACE reads with MiXCR, one row per CDR3 protein. The sample consists of more than 50,000 distinct CDR3 sequences, about 13% of them appearing once. The sequencing used whole blood, collected at baseline. The source is an adult who was a healthcare worker with PCR-confirmed SARS-CoV-2 infection or an uninfected control (not recorded which).

This clonotype has only a few counts. The V gene is TRBV7-9, the J gene TRBJ1-5; a possible D gene is TRBD1 (6 bases). The CDR3 is made up of 14 amino acids. Germline loops: CDR1 SEHNR, CDR2 FQNEAQ (reference sequence). The V end was cut by 8 bases, the J end by 6 bases, with 17 bases between. CDR3 region: CASVLSTGPQPQHF. DNA for the CDR3: TGTGCCAGCGTCTTATCAACAGGGCCTCAGCCCCAGCATTTT.

V usage is TRBV11-2 and J usage is TRBJ1-2, with TRBD1 matching over 7 bases. The CDR3 has 17 residues. V shed 1 base, J shed 4 bases, and the junction held 12 bases outside the gene matches. The germline V gene has CDR1 SGHAT and CDR2 FQNNGV. Here the CDR3 reads CASSLGRGRRSLYGYTF. The CDR3 region has the DNA TGTGCCAGCAGCTTAGGCAGGGGGAGACGGAGTCTCTATGGCTACACCTTC.

The rearrangement joins TRBV7-8 to TRBJ1-4; unclear D gene. Trimming left V 1 base short and J 10 bases short, with 13 bases between. The V gene's germline CDR1 is SGHVS and CDR2 FQNEAQ. The CDR3 contains 14 residues. CDR3 DNA sequence: TGTGCCAGCAGCTTAGATGGGGTCGTCGGAAAACTGTTTTTT. Translated, it gives CASSLDGVVGKLFF. Together with reference TRBV7-8 and TRBJ1-4, the CDR3 gives the full variable domain: GAGVSQSPRYKVAKRGQDVALRCDPISGHVSLFWYQQALGQGPEFLTYFQNEAQLDKSGLPSDRFFAERPEGSVSTLKIQRTQQEDSAVYLCASSLDGVVGKLFFGSGTQLSVL.

V and J are TRBV4-2 and TRBJ2-3; 10 bases match TRBD2. V dropped 7 bases and J dropped 2; count of bases not matched to a gene: 9. This CDR3 has 16 residues. Germline CDR1 reads LGHNA; CDR2 reads YNFKEQ. This chain's CDR3 is CASNSLAGGLTDTQYF. In nucleotides, the CDR3 is TGTGCCAGCAATTCTTTAGCGGGGGGACTCACAGATACGCAGTATTTT.

Of note for this clonotype: An end of the junction differs from the germline gene, which may be a read error. The V gene is TRBV7-7, the J gene TRBJ2-3; no clear D gene. Germline CDR1 reads SSHAT; CDR2 reads FNYEAQ (reference sequence). The CDR3 has 13 residues. The DNA for the CDR3 is TGTGCTAGCAGCCCGCGGCGGTCAGATACGCAGTATTTT. This gives the protein CASSPRRSDTQYF. Full variable domain (rest looked up from reference TRBV7-7 and TRBJ2-3): GAGVSQSPRYKVTKRGQDVTLRCDPISSHATLYWYQQALGQGPEFLTYFNYEAQPDKSGLPSDRFSAERPEGSISTLTIQRTEQRDSAMYRCASSPRRSDTQYFGPGTRLTVL.

There are a few counts of this clonotype. The rearrangement links TRBV6-5 to TRBJ1-1, with unresolved D. The ends were cut back, 0 bases at V and 5 bases at J, with 7 bases in the middle. The CDR3 loop spans 13 amino acids. Germline lookup yields CDR1 MNHEY and CDR2 SVGAGI. The CDR3 region has the DNA TGTGCCAGCAGTTACTCGGAGGGAACTGAAGCTTTCTTT. It yields the protein CASSYSEGTEAFF.

This clonotype was counted at least ten times. The gene calls are TRBV7-3 and TRBJ2-5; 12 bases fit TRBD2. This CDR3 spans 15 amino acids. Trimming cost V 4 bases and J 4 bases; bases outside gene matches: 4. In germline, CDR1 is SGHTA, CDR2 FQGTGA. The CDR3 loop is CASSSRTSGIETQYF. DNA for the CDR3: TGTGCCAGCAGCTCCCGGACTAGCGGGATAGAGACCCAGTACTTC.

The rearrangement joins TRBV20-1 to TRBJ2-5; weak D call: TRBD1 (5 bases). Trimming removed 6 bases from V and 2 bases from J, with 16 bases in between. Per the germline V gene, CDR1 is DFQATT and CDR2 is SNEGSKA (reference sequence). This CDR3 has 14 residues. The CDR3 region is CSARAVGPQETQYF. The CDR3 nucleotides read TGCAGTGCCAGGGCGGTTGGGCCGCAAGAGACCCAGTACTTC.

This sequence joins TRBV19 and TRBJ1-5, with D unclear. The V gene lost 1 base and the J gene lost 4 bases, with 8 bases spanning the gap. This CDR3 is 14 amino acids long. Looked up from germline, CDR1 is LNHDA and CDR2 is SQIVND (reference sequence). CDR3: CASSIGLINQPQHF. CDR3 in DNA: TGTGCCAGTAGTATAGGGCTGATTAATCAGCCCCAGCATTTT.

This chain connects TRBV12-3 or TRBV12-4 to TRBJ1-2; 9 bases are shared with TRBD1. Unmatched junction bases numbered 4, after V lost 6 bases and J lost 2 bases. There are 14 residues in the CDR3. In DNA, the CDR3 is TGTGCCAGCAGCGGGGACAGGGAAAACTATGGCTACACCTTC. Amino acids: CASSGDRENYGYTF.

The genes are TRBV12-3 or TRBV12-4 and TRBJ1-1; maybe TRBD1 (5 bases). V lost 3 bases, J lost 11 bases, and 19 bases lay in between. This CDR3 spans 14 amino acids. The CDR3 coding sequence is TGTGCCAGCAGTTTGGTAGATATACGAGGGGCCGCTTTCTTT. Its protein product is CASSLVDIRGAAFF.

The V and J genes are TRBV7-9 and TRBJ2-7; TRBD2 agrees at 10 bases. There are 15 residues in the CDR3. J gave up 6 bases and V 5 bases, and 10 bases lay outside the gene matches. The germline CDR1 and CDR2 sequences are SEHNR and FQNEAQ (reference sequence). The CDR3 here is CASSPWRASGSEQYF. The DNA of the CDR3 is TGTGCCAGCAGCCCTTGGCGCGCTAGCGGGAGCGAGCAGTACTTC.

This clonotype was recorded at least ten times. The chain is built from TRBV28 and TRBJ2-2; the D call may be TRBD1 or TRBD2 (5 bases each). Germline CDR1 and CDR2: MDHEN and SYDVKM. This CDR3 contains 14 residues. V was trimmed by 8 bases and J by 4 bases, leaving 14 bases between them. The CDR3, as DNA: TGTGCCAGCGGACTCGCAGGGCTCACCGGGGAGCTGTTTTTT. It codes for CASGLAGLTGELFF.

This clonotype was counted a few times. This chain joins TRBV7-3 and TRBJ2-2; D uncertain. CDR1 is SGHTA and CDR2 is FQGTGA in the germline V gene. The V gene lost 8 bases and the J gene lost 3 bases, with 13 bases spanning the gap. This CDR3 has 14 amino acids. The CDR3 sequence is CASARGLHTGELFF. The CDR3 DNA is TGTGCCAGCGCGAGAGGCCTGCACACCGGGGAGCTGTTTTTT. The whole variable domain, remainder taken from reference TRBV7-3 and TRBJ2-2, is GAGVSQTPSNKVTEKGKYVELRCDPISGHTALYWYRQSLGQGPEFLIYFQGTGAADDSGLPNDRFFAVRPEGSVSTLKIQRTERGDSAVYLCASARGLHTGELFFGEGSRLTVL.

The V gene is TRBV11-2, the J gene TRBJ1-2, with TRBD1 matching 10 bases. The CDR3 runs 14 residues. CDR1 is SGHAT and CDR2 is FQNNGV in the germline V gene. V shed 5 bases, J shed 5 bases, and the junction held 5 bases outside the gene matches. CDR3 in amino acids: CASSLGQGKYGYTF. Here the CDR3 DNA reads TGTGCCAGCAGCCTGGGACAGGGGAAATATGGCTACACCTTC.

The sample holds a few counts of this clonotype. The chain has TRBV20-1 and TRBJ1-6; possibly TRBD1 for D (5 bases). Trimming cost V 3 bases and J 0 bases, with 12 bases left between them. The germline gives CDR1 DFQATT, CDR2 SNEGSKA (reference sequence). CDR3 size: 16 residues. CDR3 loop: CSARGRGSSYNSPLHF. The CDR3 DNA reads as TGCAGTGCTAGGGGGCGGGGGAGCTCCTATAATTCACCCCTCCACTTT.

This clonotype came up a few times. The rearrangement uses TRBV7-2 and TRBJ2-1; D is unclear. From germline, CDR1 is SGHTA and CDR2 FQGNSA. CDR3 length: 12 residues. V was cut by 0 bases and J by 12 bases, with 9 bases left in between. This CDR3 is CASSLAAAGQFF. The CDR3 DNA reads TGTGCCAGCAGCTTAGCGGCAGCCGGGCAGTTCTTC.

This chain links TRBV5-6 with TRBJ1-2, with TRBD1 matching over 8 bases. Losses at the gene ends were 6 bases for V and 9 bases for J; bases not matched to a gene: 16. The CDR3 runs 15 residues. CDR1 and CDR2 (germline): SGHDT, YYEEEE. The CDR3: CASIRTGRSLWSYTF. CDR3 sequence (DNA): TGTGCCAGCATCCGGACAGGGAGGAGCCTATGGAGCTACACCTTC.

The chain is built from TRBV7-8 and TRBJ2-5; 13 bases fit TRBD2. There are 16 residues in the CDR3. V gave up 5 bases and J gave up 5 bases; unmatched junction bases: 8. The germline gives CDR1 SGHVS, CDR2 FQNEAQ. Here the CDR3 DNA reads TGTGCCAGCAGCCACCGACTAGCGGGGGGCATCGAGACCCAGTACTTC. Protein: CASSHRLAGGIETQYF.

This chain joins TRBV28 and TRBJ2-2; 7 nucleotides match TRBD1. Trimming at V came to 2 bases and at J to 2 bases, leaving 8 bases not matched to a gene. The CDR3 spans 17 residues. Germline assignment: CDR1 MDHEN and CDR2 SYDVKM. Here the CDR3 DNA reads TGTGCCAGCAGTTTACTCCCCGGGGACAGAAACACCGGGGAGCTGTTTTTT. Its protein is CASSLLPGDRNTGELFF.

This clonotype was observed a handful of times. The J gene is TRBJ1-3, the V gene TRBV18; D remains ambiguous. In germline, CDR1 is KGHSH, CDR2 LQKENI. The CDR3 sequence is 15 residues long. Trimming stripped 2 bases from V and 0 bases from J, with 8 bases between. The CDR3 region is CASSPVGDSGNTIYF. DNA of the CDR3: TGTGCCAGCTCACCAGTGGGAGACTCTGGAAACACCATATATTTT. The full variable domain, in which reference TRBV18 and TRBJ1-3 provide the parts outside the CDR3, is NAGVMQNPRHLVRRRGQEARLRCSPMKGHSHVYWYRQLPEEGLKFMVYLQKENIIDESGMPKERFSAEFPKEGPSILRIQQVVRGDSAAYFCASSPVGDSGNTIYFGEGSWLTVV.

J is TRBJ2-3 and V is TRBV6-1; 10 nucleotides agree with TRBD2. The CDR3 has 15 amino acids. J gave up 4 bases and V 6 bases, and 7 bases lay outside the gene matches. Germline V lookup: CDR1 MNHNS, CDR2 SASEGT. CDR3 coding DNA: TGTGCCAGCAGGCCCGGGACTAGCGCCCCAGATACGCAGTATTTT. This gives the protein CASRPGTSAPDTQYF.

With regard to this clonotype: A much more abundant neighbour one base away suggests this may be a read error. V usage is TRBV4-3 and J usage is TRBJ2-6, with TRBD1 as a possible D gene (7 bases). CDR3 length equals 17 residues. Germline CDR1 LGHNA, CDR2 YSLEER. CDR3 loop: CASSLFSRGAGANVLIF. The CDR3 DNA reads as TGCGCCAGCAGCCTTTTCTCCAGGGGGGCCGGGGCCAACGTCCTGATTTTC.

This clonotype appeared many times. The chain combines TRBV5-1 with TRBJ2-2; D is unresolved. Trimming removed 1 base from V and 0 bases from J, with 7 bases in between. Germline assignment: CDR1 SGHRS and CDR2 YFSETQ. The CDR3 covers 15 residues. The DNA of the CDR3 is TGCGCCAGCAGCTTGCTCCAGACGAACACCGGGGAGCTGTTTTTT. Encoded protein: CASSLLQTNTGELFF.

This sequence joins TRBV18 and TRBJ1-5; D remains unclear. The CDR3 runs 14 residues. V was pared by 4 bases and J by 0 bases, with 7 bases between. CDR1 is KGHSH, CDR2 LQKENI, per germline. The CDR3 DNA follows: TGTGCCAGCTCACACGGGAGTAGCAATCAGCCCCAGCATTTT. This encodes CASSHGSSNQPQHF.

This chain connects TRBV20-1 to TRBJ2-3; 11 nucleotides match TRBD1. The length of the CDR3 is 14 residues. Germline V gene lookup returns CDR1 DFQATT and CDR2 SNEGSKA (reference sequence). After removal of 3 bases from V and 3 bases from J, the junction contained 2 bases not matched to a gene. The CDR3 region is CSARGTGGTDTQYF. The DNA for the CDR3 is TGCAGTGCTAGGGGGACAGGGGGAACAGATACGCAGTATTTT.